The 22 T cell receptor beta chains below come from one sample, sequenced in a study of blood T cell repertoires in COVID-19 (dated by TCRdb to 2020 to 2021). The library was produced with the immunoSEQ multiplex PCR assay. TCRdb stores this immuneACCESS table with in-frame sequences only. Part of the clones is absent; in the studies checked, under half of the shortfall reflects unresolved V genes, and no reason is known for the rest. In this sample the table shows 310,000 or so clones, about nine tenths of which occur a single time. About 8.9% of the sample is in the top ten clones. Material: PBMCs or T cells enriched from blood (not recorded which). These receptors originate from a woman aged 18-29 years who had recovered from COVID-19.

This chain links TRBV7-3 with TRBJ2-1, with D perhaps matching TRBD2 (5 bases). Trimming pared 5 bases from V and 7 bases from J, leaving 18 bases between. Germline V CDR1 and CDR2: SGHTA, FQGTGA. The CDR3 runs 15 residues. CDR3 in DNA: TGTGCCAGCAGCCCAAAACTTGGCCGGACTAATGAGCAGTTCTTC. This encodes CASSPKLGRTNEQFF. The full variable domain, in which reference TRBV7-3 and TRBJ2-1 provide the parts outside the CDR3, is GAGVSQTPSNKVTEKGKYVELRCDPISGHTALYWYRQSLGQGPEFLIYFQGTGAADDSGLPNDRFFAVRPEGSVSTLKIQRTERGDSAVYLCASSPKLGRTNEQFFGPGTRLTVL.

The CDR3 bases are TGTGCCTGGAGTTCCCAGGGGGCCCCTATGAGGCAGCCCCAGCATTTT. Translated, it gives CAWSSQGAPMRQPQHF. The genes are TRBV30 and TRBJ1-5, with 8 bases matching TRBD1. V trimming: 2 bases; J trimming: 7 bases; junction bases outside the gene matches: 13. Germline CDR1 reads GTSNPN; CDR2 reads SVGIG (reference sequence). The CDR3 consists of 16 residues.

The chain is built from TRBV6-1 and TRBJ2-7; a weak D match, TRBD2 (6 bases). The V end lost 2 bases, the J end lost 3 bases, and 11 bases lay between the germline ends. The length of the CDR3 is 14 residues. Germline V gives CDR1 MNHNS, CDR2 SASEGT. The CDR3 nucleotides read TGTGCCAGCAGTGAATACGGGAGTGGCTACGAGCAGTACTTC. Protein product: CASSEYGSGYEQYF.

The gene calls are TRBV18 and TRBJ2-4; the D is unclear. Germline V gene sequence: CDR1 KGHSH, CDR2 LQKENI. The V end was cut by 2 bases, the J end by 0 bases, with 14 bases between. The CDR3 runs 17 residues. The DNA for the CDR3 is TGTGCCAGCTCACCAGTTCCTAGACCACGAGCCAAAAACATTCAGTACTTC. Its translation is CASSPVPRPRAKNIQYF.

The chain is built from TRBV7-2 and TRBJ1-6; D gene unclear. Trimming took off 2 bases at V and 6 bases at J, with 17 bases between the two ends. Germline assignment: CDR1 SGHTA and CDR2 FQGNSA. The CDR3 is made up of 17 amino acids. CDR3 DNA: TGTGCCAGCAGCTTAAACCCCTCCCATCCGGGTAATTCACCCCTCCACTTT. It encodes CASSLNPSHPGNSPLHF.

This clone appeared a single time. The V and J genes are TRBV29-1 and TRBJ2-1, with unresolved D. Trimming stripped 3 bases from V and 1 base from J, with 4 bases between. Germline CDR1 and CDR2: SQVTM and ANQGSEA. This CDR3 comprises 12 residues. CDR3 nucleotides: TGCAGCGTTGACCAATCCTACAATGAGCAGTTCTTC. Amino acids: CSVDQSYNEQFF.

The V gene is TRBV5-1, the J gene TRBJ1-4; 7 positions match TRBD1. Per germline, CDR1 SGHRS and CDR2 YFSETQ. The CDR3 loop spans 15 amino acids. With 2 bases clipped from V and 7 bases from J, the junction kept 8 bases outside the gene matches. CDR3 protein: CASSLGQAALEKLFF. The CDR3 DNA sequence: TGCGCCAGCAGCTTAGGACAGGCCGCTCTTGAAAAACTGTTTTTT. The whole variable domain, remainder taken from reference TRBV5-1 and TRBJ1-4, is KAGVTQTPRYLIKTRGQQVTLSCSPISGHRSVSWYQQTPGQGLQFLFEYFSETQRNKGNFPGRFSGRQFSNSRSEMNVSTLELGDSALYLCASSLGQAALEKLFFGSGTQLSVL.

The chain links TRBV11-2 to TRBJ1-3; a weak D match, TRBD1 (6 bases). The V end was cut by 5 bases, the J end by 0 bases, with 14 bases between. Per germline, CDR1 SGHAT and CDR2 FQNNGV. The length of the CDR3 is 16 residues. The CDR3 DNA reads as TGTGCCAGCAGCGCCATACAGGGAGACTCTGGAAACACCATATATTTT. Translating it yields CASSAIQGDSGNTIYF.

This clone was seen more than once but under ten times. V usage is TRBV7-3 and J usage is TRBJ2-2; TRBD2 is a possible D gene (5 bases). CDR1 is SGHTA and CDR2 is FQGTGA in the germline V gene. V was cut by 5 bases and J by 9 bases, with 7 bases left in between. CDR3 length: 11 residues. The CDR3 loop is CASSPGRELFF. The CDR3 coding sequence is TGTGCCAGCAGCCCCGGGAGGGAGCTGTTTTTT.

The gene calls are TRBV6-5 and TRBJ1-1; 9 bases align to TRBD1. This CDR3 contains 16 residues. The germline gives CDR1 MNHEY, CDR2 SVGAGI. With 4 bases clipped from V and 3 bases from J, the junction kept 9 bases outside the gene matches. DNA of the CDR3: TGTGCCAGCAGTTCCCTCCCACAGGGGGCGTACACTGAAGCTTTCTTT. Translating it yields CASSSLPQGAYTEAFF.

The gene calls are TRBV25-1 and TRBJ1-1, with unresolved D. The V gene lost 8 bases and the J gene lost 8 bases, with 15 bases spanning the gap. The CDR3 totals 12 residues. The germline CDR1 and CDR2 sequences are MGHDK and SYGVNS. Here the CDR3 DNA reads TGTGCCAGCGGACTCATGGGAACAGAAGCTTTCTTT. Translating gives CASGLMGTEAFF.

The J gene is TRBJ2-3, the V gene TRBV28; TRBD2 matches 9 bases. Germline CDR1 MDHEN, CDR2 SYDVKM. V shed 4 bases, J shed 2 bases, and the junction held 10 bases outside the gene matches. The CDR3 is made up of 17 amino acids. CDR3 in DNA: TGTGCCAGCAGTTCCCCCCTTAGCGGGAGTTACACAGATACGCAGTATTTT. It encodes CASSSPLSGSYTDTQYF.

This clone was observed a handful of times. The chain couples TRBV28 to TRBJ1-2; D is unresolved. The CDR3 is made up of 13 amino acids. With 2 bases removed from V and 5 bases from J, the gap between germline ends came to 9 bases. The germline CDR1 and CDR2 sequences are MDHEN and SYDVKM. CDR3 sequence: CASSLEAQYGYTF. Written as DNA, the CDR3 is TGTGCCAGCAGTTTAGAGGCGCAATATGGCTACACCTTC.

This clone came up once. This sequence joins TRBV5-1 and TRBJ2-3, with 7 bases matching TRBD2. V lost 4 bases, J lost 6 bases, and 14 bases stayed unmatched. The V gene's germline CDR1 is SGHRS and CDR2 YFSETQ. CDR3 length equals 16 residues. The CDR3 DNA is TGCGCCAGCAGCCAGACTAGCATTACCGCCTATGATACGCAGTATTTT. This encodes CASSQTSITAYDTQYF.

The chain uses TRBV30 and TRBJ1-1, with D tentatively TRBD1 (5 bases). The CDR3 extends over 12 amino acids. The V and J ends lost 8 bases and 2 bases respectively, with 12 bases between them. Germline assignment: CDR1 GTSNPN and CDR2 SVGIG (reference sequence). The CDR3 coding sequence is TGTGCCGGGACCAGGGTAAACACTGAAGCTTTCTTT. Residues: CAGTRVNTEAFF. Based on the CDR3 plus reference TRBV30 and TRBJ1-1, the full variable domain is SQTIHQWPATLVQPVGSPLSLECTVEGTSNPNLYWYRQAAGRGLQLLFYSVGIGQISSEVPQNLSASRPQDRQFILSSKKLLLSDSGFYLCAGTRVNTEAFFGQGTRLTVV.

V gene TRBV18 combines with J gene TRBJ1-4; the D gene is possibly TRBD1 (6 bases). V was cut by 3 bases and J by 6 bases, with 14 bases left in between. This CDR3 comprises 15 residues. Per the germline V gene, CDR1 is KGHSH and CDR2 is LQKENI. CDR3 in amino acids: CASSPQGGAYEKLFF. The CDR3 bases are TGTGCCAGCTCACCCCAAGGGGGAGCGTATGAAAAACTGTTTTTT.

The rearrangement uses TRBV5-1 and TRBJ2-7, with D possibly matching TRBD2 (6 bases). The V gene's germline CDR1 is SGHRS and CDR2 YFSETQ. The CDR3 is 16 residues long. Trimming pared 5 bases from V and 6 bases from J, leaving 24 bases between. The CDR3 coding sequence is TGCGCCAGCAGTCTCCGGGACTCTACCCCGCCAGGCGAGCAGTACTTC. Protein sequence: CASSLRDSTPPGEQYF.

The chain is built from TRBV9 and TRBJ2-3, with D uncertain. The CDR3 length is 14 residues. The germline V gene has CDR1 SGDLS and CDR2 YYNGEE. V was clipped by 0 bases and J by 1 base, with 6 bases between them. CDR3 coding DNA: TGTGCCAGCAGCGTAGCCTACCGCACAGATACGCAGTATTTT. Its protein is CASSVAYRTDTQYF.

CDR3 protein: CASSPVGGALYGYTF. CDR3 in DNA: TGTGCCAGCAGCCCCGTCGGGGGGGCCCTCTATGGCTACACCTTC. V and J are TRBV11-2 and TRBJ1-2, with a possible D match to TRBD1 (6 bases). CDR3 length: 15 amino acids. Germline CDR1 reads SGHAT; CDR2 reads FQNNGV. Trimming took off 5 bases at V and 4 bases at J, with 17 bases between the two ends.

The V call is TRBV24-1, the J call TRBJ1-2; D might be TRBD1 (6 bases). Trimming cost V 2 bases and J 2 bases, with 17 bases left between them. CDR3 length equals 17 residues. Germline V lookup: CDR1 KGHDR, CDR2 SFDVKD. CDR3 in DNA: TGTGCCACCAGTGATTCCCCTGGTAGGGGGGGAAACTATGGCTACACCTTC. Its protein product is CATSDSPGRGGNYGYTF.

The rearrangement uses TRBV5-4 and TRBJ2-3; D remains ambiguous. V lost 7 bases and J lost 5, with 14 bases in between. The CDR3 consists of 13 residues. Germline loops: CDR1 SGHNT, CDR2 YYREEE (reference sequence). CDR3 coding DNA: TGTGCCAGCGCTACAGAAGATTTAGATACGCAGTATTTT. Protein product: CASATEDLDTQYF.

This chain uses TRBV5-4 with TRBJ1-2, with TRBD1 as a possible D gene (5 bases). CDR1 SGHNT and CDR2 YYREEE come from the germline V gene (reference sequence). V was clipped by 5 bases and J by 7 bases, with 24 bases between them. CDR3 length equals 16 residues. The CDR3 DNA reads TGTGCCAGCAGTCTTAGTGTAGGGACTCAGAGTCCTGGCTACACCTTC. Its protein is CASSLSVGTQSPGYTF.